These T cell receptor beta chains were read from a single sample in a study of blood T cell repertoires in COVID-19. TCRdb's table, derived via immunoSEQ multiplex PCR, lists solely in-frame clones and lacks some. The sample carries under 300,000 clones, over 75% recorded once. Sequenced sample: PBMCs or T cells enriched from blood (not recorded which). All receptors come from a woman under 40 who had recovered from COVID-19. Each CDR3 is given with its conserved first and last residue. The D gene is left open where the match is weak. Clone sizes are given selectively: once, few, many, or a class where the clone is expanded.

clone_size j_call d_call v_call cdr3_nt cdr3_aa
. TRBJ1-1 . TRBV19 TGTGCCAGTAGTATAGATGGGGGGGGCGTCACTGAAGCTTTCTTT CASSIDGGGVTEAFF
. TRBJ1-2 . TRBV6-5 TGTGCCAGCAGTTACCAGACTGGACACCTCTTCTACACCTTC CASSYQTGHLFYTF
. TRBJ2-7 . TRBV24-1 TGTGCCACCAGTGACCAAGTAGAACAGGGACGTTCGGCCTACGAGCAGTACTTC CATSDQVEQGRSAYEQYF
. TRBJ2-7 . TRBV3-1/TRBV3-2 TGTGCCAGCAGCCAAGATCTCCACGAGCAGTACTTC CASSQDLHEQYF
. TRBJ2-6 . TRBV5-6 TGTGCCAGCAGCGTTCGGGGATGGATGGTCTCTGGGGCCAACGTCCTGACTTTC CASSVRGWMVSGANVLTF
few TRBJ1-6 . TRBV30 TGTGCCTGGAGTACCAAAGCCCTCTATAATTCACCCCTCCACTTT CAWSTKALYNSPLHF
few TRBJ1-1 . TRBV11-2 TGTGCCAGCAGCCCGTCCGCGGGTGTCCGTGCTTTCTTT CASSPSAGVRAFF
. TRBJ2-1 TRBD2 TRBV5-1 TGCGCCAGCAGCCCCGGGGGGGAGAGGGGTGAGCAGTTCTTC CASSPGGERGEQFF
. TRBJ2-7 TRBD2 TRBV5-4 TGTGCCAGCAGCTTACGTAGCGGGAGCCGCGAGCAGTACTTC CASSLRSGSREQYF
once TRBJ1-3 . TRBV5-1 TGCGCCAGCAGCGATCAGGGAAACTCTGGAAACACCATATATTTT CASSDQGNSGNTIYF
. TRBJ2-1 TRBD1 TRBV15 TGTGCCACCAGCAGATATGGGACAGGGGACAATGAGCAGTTCTTC CATSRYGTGDNEQFF
few TRBJ1-6 TRBD1 TRBV7-2 TGTGCCAGCAGCTCACAGACAGGGCCCAATTCACCCCTCCACTTT CASSSQTGPNSPLHF
few TRBJ1-1 TRBD1 TRBV11-2 TGTGCCAGCAGCTTAAGGGGGCAGGAGAACACTGAAGCTTTCTTT CASSLRGQENTEAFF
. TRBJ2-7 . TRBV5-4 TGTGCCAGCAGCCCTGAACCAGGGGCCTACGAGCAGTACTTC CASSPEPGAYEQYF
. TRBJ1-2 . TRBV6-5 TGTGCCAGCAGTTACTCTCAGGGTACTAACTATGGCTACACCTTC CASSYSQGTNYGYTF
. TRBJ2-4 TRBD2 TRBV9 TGTGCCAGCAGCGTAGACAGCGGGAGTGACATTCAGTACTTC CASSVDSGSDIQYF
. TRBJ2-7 . TRBV12-3/TRBV12-4 TGTGCCACCCCGCGAGTCTACGAGCAGTACTTC CATPRVYEQYF
. TRBJ2-7 . TRBV7-9 TGTGCCAGCAGTCCTAAGAACAGGGTAGTCGGGAACGAGCAGTACTTC CASSPKNRVVGNEQYF
. TRBJ2-7 . TRBV27 TGTGCCAGCAGTCCACACCCGACAGCCGGCTACGAGCAGTACTTC CASSPHPTAGYEQYF
. TRBJ1-3 TRBD1 TRBV6-5 TGTGCCAGCAGTCACCCAGGGGGATCTGGAAACACCATATATTTT CASSHPGGSGNTIYF
once TRBJ1-6 TRBD1 TRBV7-2 TGTGCCAGCAGCTATACATTAACCGGGACAGGGGATTCACCCCTCCACTTT CASSYTLTGTGDSPLHF
. TRBJ1-5 TRBD1 TRBV11-2 TGTGCCAGCAGCCATAGGACAGGGATTGAGGATCAGCCCCAGCATTTT CASSHRTGIEDQPQHF
. TRBJ2-7 TRBD1 TRBV9 TGTGCCAGCAGCGTAGCAGGGGGCGGGTACGAGCAGTACTTC CASSVAGGGYEQYF
. TRBJ2-2 . TRBV27 TGTGCCAGCCAGGGAGGTATGGTTCCCGGGGAGCTGTTTTTT CASQGGMVPGELFF
. TRBJ1-2 . TRBV5-1 TGCGCCAGCAGCCCCTCCGGGGTTCTTATGGAGGGCTACACCTTC CASSPSGVLMEGYTF
. TRBJ2-3 . TRBV5-1 TGCGCCAGCAGCCCGACTTGGGGAGGCACAGATACGCAGTATTTT CASSPTWGGTDTQYF
. TRBJ1-2 . TRBV19 TGTGCCAGTAGACCAGGGGAGTACCCCAACTATGGCTACACCTTC CASRPGEYPNYGYTF
. TRBJ2-2 . TRBV4-3 TGCGCCAGCAGGCACAGGGTGGAGACCGGGGAGCTGTTTTTT CASRHRVETGELFF
. TRBJ1-5 TRBD1 TRBV27 TGTGCCAGCAGTCCGCTTGGGACAGGCGGCAATCAGCCCCAGCATTTT CASSPLGTGGNQPQHF
. TRBJ1-1 TRBD1 TRBV10-3 TGTGCCATCAGTGGGGGCAGGGGGATAGAAGCTTTCTTT CAISGGRGIEAFF
. TRBJ2-7 . TRBV18 TGTGCCAGCTCACGTGGGCAGAGCTACGAGCAGTACTTC CASSRGQSYEQYF
few TRBJ1-2 . TRBV11-3 TGTGCCAGCAGCCCACCGGGGAGCTATGGCTACACCTTC CASSPPGSYGYTF
. TRBJ2-5 . TRBV20-1 TGCAGTGCTAGTTTAGGGGTGGAGACCCAGTACTTC CSASLGVETQYF